The 17 T cell receptor beta chains presented below share a single source sample, sequenced in a study of blood T cell dynamics during melanoma immunotherapy. Indicated time point: pre-treatment baseline. TCRdb keeps only in-frame clones here, not all; method: immunoSEQ multiplex PCR. Of about 10,000 clones listed, around 83% are singletons. The sequencing here drew on blood, taken from a patient treated with checkpoint blockade. These receptors all stem from a human donor with melanoma.

This clone appeared once. The chain joins TRBV5-5 to TRBJ2-3; 10 positions match TRBD1. The length of the CDR3 is 16 residues. J lost 2 bases, V lost 4 bases, and 7 bases had no gene match. Germline CDR1 reads SGHKS; CDR2 reads YYEKEE (reference sequence). Written as DNA, the CDR3 is TGTGCCAGCAGCCTGGGGACAGGGGCTAACACAGATACGCAGTATTTT. It yields the protein CASSLGTGANTDTQYF.

The rearrangement uses TRBV6-5 and TRBJ2-1, with TRBD1 matching over 7 bases. CDR3 length: 11 amino acids. Germline CDR1 and CDR2: MNHEY and SVGAGI. With 2 bases clipped from V and 12 bases from J, the junction kept 1 base outside the gene matches. The CDR3 DNA reads TGTGCCAGCAGTTACAGGGGGCGGCAGTTCTTC. This sequence encodes CASSYRGRQFF.

The chain couples TRBV27 to TRBJ2-1, with 12 bases lining up with TRBD2. The V gene end was trimmed by 5 bases and the J gene end by 9 bases; junction bases not matched to a gene: 5. Looked up from germline, CDR1 is MNHEY and CDR2 is SMNVEV (reference sequence). This CDR3 region has 14 residues. In DNA, the CDR3 is TGTGCCAGCAGTGAGACTAGCGGGAGTCCTGAGCAGTTCTTC. Encoded protein: CASSETSGSPEQFF.

With regard to this clone: The junction shows a germline mismatch at one end, possibly a read error. The chain carries TRBV28 and TRBJ2-7; 8 bases map to TRBD2. CDR1 and CDR2 from the germline V gene are MDHEN and SYDVKM. The CDR3 is 14 residues long. CDR3 bases: TGTGCCGGCAGTTTTACGGGAGGGCCACGCGAGCAGTACTTC. Its translation: CAGSFTGGPREQYF.

This clone is a singleton in its sample. This chain uses TRBV9 with TRBJ2-5; 8 bases match TRBD2. The CDR3 totals 17 residues. From germline, CDR1 is SGDLS and CDR2 YYNGEE. Trimming removed 1 base from V and 2 bases from J; junction bases left unmatched: 10. Written as DNA, the CDR3 is TGTGCCAGCAGCGTATCGGCAGCGGGGGTGCTACAAGAGACCCAGTACTTC. Translated, it gives CASSVSAAGVLQETQYF.

The V and J genes are TRBV7-6 and TRBJ1-1; D gene unclear. The germline CDR1 and CDR2 sequences are SGHVS and FNYEAQ. This CDR3 has 15 residues. V was cut by 0 bases and J by 1 base, with 9 bases left in between. CDR3 nucleotides: TGTGCCAGCAGCTTAGCATCAGGAGGGAACACTGAAGCTTTCTTT. The encoded protein is CASSLASGGNTEAFF.

The chain couples TRBV19 to TRBJ1-2; D ambiguous. Trimming removed 5 bases from V and 10 bases from J, with 11 bases in between. This CDR3 has 11 amino acids. Germline V gene sequence: CDR1 LNHDA, CDR2 SQIVND (reference sequence). The CDR3 region has the DNA TGTGCCAGTAGTTGGTTTAGGAACTACACCTTC. Residues: CASSWFRNYTF.

Points on this clone: Its ends do not fully match the called genes, so a read error is possible. This sequence joins TRBV7-7 and TRBJ2-5; 13 positions agree with TRBD2. The CDR3 is 18 residues long. CDR1 is SSHAT, CDR2 FNYEAQ, per germline (reference sequence). The CDR3 DNA reads as TGTGCTAGCAGCCAAGGCACCAGACTAGCGGGAGGTGGAGAGACCCAGTACTTC. It translates to CASSQGTRLAGGGETQYF.

This clone was counted a few times. The chain couples TRBV7-9 to TRBJ2-5; unclear D gene. V was clipped by 2 bases and J by 4 bases, with 14 bases between them. CDR3 length equals 15 residues. Per germline, CDR1 SEHNR and CDR2 FQNEAQ (reference sequence). The CDR3 coding sequence is TGTGCCAGCAGCTTATCTGTATCTGGTGTAGAGACCCAGTACTTC. The encoded protein is CASSLSVSGVETQYF.

This rearrangement joins TRBV28 to TRBJ2-7, with D unclear. In germline, CDR1 is MDHEN, CDR2 SYDVKM. CDR3 length: 13 residues. V was clipped by 2 bases and J by 1 base, with 6 bases between them. The CDR3 is CASSLGLSYEQYF. The CDR3 DNA follows: TGTGCCAGCAGTTTAGGTCTATCCTACGAGCAGTACTTC.

This rearrangement joins TRBV5-6 to TRBJ1-6; D call uncertain. Trimming stripped 2 bases from V and 7 bases from J, with 13 bases between. The germline CDR1 and CDR2 sequences are SGHDT and YYEEEE. CDR3 size: 15 residues. CDR3 residues: CASSLRGFGNSPLHF. Written as DNA, the CDR3 is TGTGCCAGCAGCTTAAGAGGGTTCGGCAATTCACCCCTCCACTTT. Full variable domain (rest looked up from reference TRBV5-6 and TRBJ1-6): DAGVTQSPTHLIKTRGQQVTLRCSPKSGHDTVSWYQQALGQGPQFIFQYYEEEERQRGNFPDRFSGHQFPNYSSELNVNALLLGDSALYLCASSLRGFGNSPLHFGNGTRLTVT.

The rearrangement uses TRBV10-1 and TRBJ2-4, with D tentatively TRBD2 (6 bases). V was clipped by 3 bases and J by 6 bases, with 18 bases between them. This CDR3 has 16 amino acids. CDR1 and CDR2 from the germline V gene are WNHNN and SYGVQD (reference sequence). The CDR3 nucleotides read TGCGCCAGCAGTGACGGGTGCGGGGAAGGGAGAAACATTCAGTACTTC. Amino acid sequence: CASSDGCGEGRNIQYF.

The V call is TRBV7-2, the J call TRBJ2-7; TRBD1 aligns across 9 bases. This CDR3 has 14 amino acids. V lost 6 bases, J lost 2 bases, and 5 bases stayed unmatched. Per the germline V gene, CDR1 is SGHTA and CDR2 is FQGNSA. CDR3 sequence: CASSSRQGAYEQYF. The CDR3 DNA reads as TGTGCCAGCAGTTCCCGACAGGGGGCCTACGAGCAGTACTTC.

The CDR3 nucleotides are TGTGCCAGCAGTGAAGACGGGGCCTCAAACTATGGCTACACCTTC. Encoded protein: CASSEDGASNYGYTF. The chain combines TRBV6-1 with TRBJ1-2; possibly TRBD1 for D (5 bases). The CDR3 has 15 residues. CDR1 is MNHNS and CDR2 is SASEGT in the germline V gene. Trimming left V 1 base short and J 2 bases short, with 11 bases between.

The genes are TRBV10-1 and TRBJ1-3; 8 nucleotides align to TRBD1. The CDR3 has 16 residues. CDR1 is WNHNN and CDR2 is SYGVQD in the germline V gene (reference sequence). Trimming cost V 5 bases and J 0 bases; bases outside gene matches: 6. CDR3 DNA: TGCGCCAGCAGTTTTGGACAGGGTAACTCTGGAAACACCATATATTTT. Translated: CASSFGQGNSGNTIYF.

The chain uses TRBV19 and TRBJ1-2; 9 bases are shared with TRBD1. The CDR3 length is 15 residues. CDR1 is LNHDA and CDR2 is SQIVND in the germline V gene (reference sequence). The V gene end was trimmed by 5 bases and the J gene end by 4 bases; junction bases not matched to a gene: 8. The CDR3 coding sequence is TGTGCCAGTAGTCCCACCCCGACAGGGGGCTATGGCTACACCTTC. Translation gives CASSPTPTGGYGYTF.

The CDR3 spells CAWSVSGILNYGYTF. The CDR3 DNA is TGTGCCTGGAGTGTATCGGGGATCCTTAACTATGGCTACACCTTC. The chain joins TRBV30 to TRBJ1-2; D gene unclear. Trimming left V 0 bases short and J 1 base short, with 12 bases between. The germline gives CDR1 GTSNPN, CDR2 SVGIG (reference sequence). This CDR3 has 15 residues.